One sample yielded the 17 T cell receptor beta chains listed below, sequenced in a study of cytomegalovirus exposure and HLA in healthy donors. Both 60 Vbeta primers and 13 Jbeta primers went into the PCR. The table came from immunoSEQ multiplex PCR; TCRdb's copy has only in-frame clones and leaves some out. The sample has fewer than 100,000 clones, about 83% seen once. What was sequenced was PBMCs. Source of these receptors: a man aged 60-69 years in good health and CMV-seropositive.

The rearrangement links TRBV5-6 to TRBJ1-5; 8 bases agree with TRBD1. The CDR3 is 14 residues long. Germline CDR1 and CDR2: SGHDT and YYEEEE. After removal of 0 bases from V and 6 bases from J, the junction contained 2 bases not matched to a gene. In DNA form, the CDR3 reads TGTGCCAGCAGCTTGGGGACAGGGACTCAGCCCCAGCATTTT. It specifies CASSLGTGTQPQHF.

This chain joins TRBV19 and TRBJ2-7; tentative D call: TRBD1 (6 bases). In germline, CDR1 is LNHDA, CDR2 SQIVND (reference sequence). Deletions cut 6 bases from V and 4 bases from J, with 19 bases between. This CDR3 spans 15 amino acids. The chain's CDR3 is CASRQGSTGGYEQYF. As DNA, the CDR3 is TGTGCCAGTAGACAGGGATCGACAGGTGGGTACGAGCAGTACTTC.

This clone has a handful of counts. The chain carries TRBV5-1 and TRBJ2-5; 12 bases are shared with TRBD2. The CDR3 consists of 16 residues. The V gene's germline CDR1 is SGHRS and CDR2 YFSETQ. Unmatched junction bases numbered 5, after V lost 4 bases and J lost 1 base. CDR3 region: CASSPGLAGTQETQYF. The CDR3 DNA reads TGCGCCAGCAGCCCTGGACTAGCGGGGACCCAAGAGACCCAGTACTTC.

The V call is TRBV28, the J call TRBJ1-2; 7 nucleotides align to TRBD1. The CDR3 extends over 13 amino acids. In germline, CDR1 is MDHEN, CDR2 SYDVKM. V shed 5 bases and J 13 bases; nucleotides not matched to a gene: 13. CDR3 loop: CASSLEGGAISTF. The CDR3 nucleotides read TGTGCCAGCAGTCTAGAAGGGGGCGCGATTTCCACCTTC.

This clone was detected only once. The chain carries TRBV5-8 and TRBJ2-1; D might be TRBD2 (6 bases). The ends were cut back, 0 bases at V and 5 bases at J, with 15 bases in the middle. CDR3 length: 16 amino acids. Germline-derived CDR1 and CDR2 are SGHTS and YDEGEE. CDR3 protein: CASSLDRRGGNNEQFF. The DNA of the CDR3 is TGTGCCAGCAGCTTGGATCGGCGGGGTGGGAACAATGAGCAGTTCTTC.

The chain links TRBV30 to TRBJ2-3; 9 positions agree with TRBD2. V was clipped by 4 bases and J by 2 bases; unmatched bases: 4. The V gene's germline CDR1 is GTSNPN and CDR2 SVGIG (reference sequence). The CDR3 extends over 14 amino acids. DNA for the CDR3: TGTGCCTGGATGAAGCGGGGGGCCACAGATACGCAGTATTTT. It translates to CAWMKRGATDTQYF.

J is TRBJ2-3 and V is TRBV9, with TRBD2 matching over 16 bases. The CDR3 has 19 residues. Germline trimming cut 4 bases from V and 4 bases from J; bases unmatched to any gene: 12. Germline V gene data show CDR1 as SGDLS and CDR2 as YYNGEE. The DNA of the CDR3 is TGTGCCAGCAGCATTCCCGGGACTAGCGGGGGGGGGTTTTCAGATACGCAGTATTTT. This sequence encodes CASSIPGTSGGGFSDTQYF. The complete variable domain, with remaining parts taken from reference TRBV9 and TRBJ2-3, reads DSGVTQTPKHLITATGQRVTLRCSPRSGDLSVYWYQQSLDQGLQFLIQYYNGEERAKGNILERFSAQQFPDLHSELNLSSLELGDSALYFCASSIPGTSGGGFSDTQYFGPGTRLTVL.

This clone has only one observation. This chain links TRBV18 with TRBJ2-1; 13 bases agree with TRBD2. Trimming took 6 bases from V and 3 from J; bases not matched to a gene: 5. This CDR3 spans 16 amino acids. Germline V gene data show CDR1 as KGHSH and CDR2 as LQKENI. CDR3 residues: CASSPTSGGVYNEQFF. Here the CDR3 DNA reads TGTGCCAGCTCCCCCACTAGCGGGGGGGTCTACAATGAGCAGTTCTTC.

This clone was counted between two and nine times. The chain has TRBV5-1 and TRBJ2-7, with D maybe TRBD2 (5 bases). This CDR3 spans 14 amino acids. CDR1 and CDR2 from the germline V gene are SGHRS and YFSETQ. Trimming pared 3 bases from V and 4 bases from J, leaving 14 bases between. CDR3 nucleotides: TGCGCCAGCAGCTGGTCTCAGACGGGGTACGAGCAGTACTTC. Its protein is CASSWSQTGYEQYF.

The rearrangement uses TRBV5-8 and TRBJ2-3; weak D call: TRBD2 (5 bases). The V end lost 2 bases, the J end lost 2 bases, and 9 bases lay between the germline ends. Germline V gene lookup returns CDR1 SGHTS and CDR2 YDEGEE. The CDR3 runs to 14 residues. The CDR3: CASSLGGPTDTQYF. The CDR3 nucleotides are TGTGCCAGCAGCTTAGGAGGTCCCACAGATACGCAGTATTTT.

By sample share, this clone is medium-sized. The chain recombines TRBV14 with TRBJ2-7; D is possibly TRBD1 (5 bases). The length of the CDR3 is 14 residues. The germline V gene has CDR1 SGHDN and CDR2 FVKESK. Trimming shortened V by 4 bases and J by 7 bases, and 17 bases separated the two germline ends. In DNA, the CDR3 is TGTGCCAGCAGCCCTTTAGGCAGGGCCGAAGAGCAGTACTTC. It translates to CASSPLGRAEEQYF. Looking up the rest from reference TRBV14 and TRBJ2-7 gives the full variable domain: EAGVTQFPSHSVIEKGQTVTLRCDPISGHDNLYWYRRVMGKEIKFLLHFVKESKQDESGMPNNRFLAERTGGTYSTLKVQPAELEDSGVYFCASSPLGRAEEQYFGPGTRLTVT.

The CDR3 region is CASSQGAGLAPADTQYF. The CDR3 DNA reads TGTGCCAGCAGCCAAGGAGCGGGACTAGCTCCCGCAGATACGCAGTATTTT. The chain carries TRBV4-2 and TRBJ2-3; 9 nucleotides line up with TRBD2. Germline CDR1 reads LGHNA; CDR2 reads YNFKEQ. J gave up 4 bases and V 1 base, and 9 bases lay outside the gene matches. The length of the CDR3 is 17 residues.

The chain is built from TRBV6-1 and TRBJ2-2; D gene ambiguous. The V end lost 2 bases, the J end lost 1 base, and 5 bases lay between the germline ends. This CDR3 is 14 amino acids long. CDR1 is MNHNS, CDR2 SASEGT, per germline. The CDR3 reads CASSELRNTGELFF. The CDR3 DNA reads TGTGCCAGCAGTGAATTGAGGAACACCGGGGAGCTGTTTTTT.

The chain has TRBV6-5 and TRBJ1-2, with D perhaps matching TRBD1 (6 bases). V shed 6 bases and J shed 4 bases, with 12 bases lying between them. The CDR3 extends over 13 amino acids. Germline CDR1 MNHEY, CDR2 SVGAGI. The CDR3 DNA is TGTGCCAGCAGGGCTACAGGGAGCTATGGCTACACCTTC. This sequence encodes CASRATGSYGYTF.

This sequence joins TRBV7-3 and TRBJ1-4; no reliable D call. Germline CDR1 is SGHTA and CDR2 is FQGTGA. The CDR3 is made up of 16 amino acids. Trimming removed 4 bases at V and 7 bases at J, with 19 bases between. CDR3 DNA sequence: TGTGCCAGCAGCTCATCCCCGGCAGCGGCCGGTGAAAAACTGTTTTTT. Residues: CASSSSPAAAGEKLFF.

V usage is TRBV18 and J usage is TRBJ1-5; the D gene is possibly TRBD1 (6 bases). Germline CDR1 KGHSH, CDR2 LQKENI. The V and J ends lost 2 bases and 6 bases respectively, with 14 bases between them. This CDR3 contains 15 residues. CDR3 residues: CASSPVEGGGQPQHF. The CDR3 DNA sequence: TGTGCCAGCTCACCAGTTGAAGGGGGGGGTCAGCCCCAGCATTTT.

This chain links TRBV27 with TRBJ2-7; D is perhaps TRBD2 (6 bases). In germline, CDR1 is MNHEY, CDR2 SMNVEV (reference sequence). Trimming removed 6 bases at V and 0 bases at J, with 15 bases between. CDR3 length: 15 residues. CDR3 loop: CASRKPGVTSYEQYF. CDR3 coding DNA: TGTGCCAGCAGGAAGCCGGGGGTTACCTCCTACGAGCAGTACTTC.